This T cell receptor beta chain was obtained from a study of blood T cell repertoires in COVID-19. Turning to the study itself: The United States, Italy and Spain were the sources of the acute and convalescent COVID-19 samples. Sample material is recorded as cDNA or gDNA derived from T cells, B-cell-depleted T cells, or PBMCs.

The CDR3 totals 17 residues. The V end lost 0 bases, the J end lost 5 bases, and 20 bases lay between the germline ends. Germline loops: CDR1 GTSNPN, CDR2 SVGIG (reference sequence). In the original processing: For nucleated cells, counts were estimated from reference gene primer amplification. The method was immunoSEQ multiplex PCR; TCRdb's version includes in-frame clones alone and lacks a portion of them. The V and J calls and clone size were taken over from that table, and D and trimming were inferred from the DNA. In the table there are more than 80,000 clones, around 90% of which are singletons. Those enrolled in Seattle joined during active infection and were followed longitudinally afterward.

Sequencing input: peripheral blood. This TCR was recovered from a man aged 18 to 35 with COVID-19, enrolled during active disease. This chain connects TRBV30 to TRBJ1-5; D is possibly TRBD1 (5 bases). CDR3 nucleotide sequence: TGTGCCTGGAGTGTTGGCCAGGGCCATTATACCCATCAGCCCCAGCATTTT. Its protein is CAWSVGQGHYTHQPQHF.